One and the same sample provided the 11 T cell receptor beta chains below, sequenced in a study of cytomegalovirus exposure and HLA in healthy donors. Produced via immunoSEQ multiplex PCR; TCRdb's table is partial and in-frame only. The sample has over 110,000 clones, around 90% seen once; the top ten hold less than 9%. The source material was PBMCs. The receptors were sampled from a man aged 18 to 30 in good health and CMV-seropositive.

V usage is TRBV18 and J usage is TRBJ2-5, with 7 bases matching TRBD2. The CDR3 is 15 amino acids. The germline gives CDR1 KGHSH, CDR2 LQKENI. V lost 2 bases and J lost 7; bases outside the gene matches: 10. The CDR3 DNA reads as TGTGCCAGCTCACCAGGGCTAGCGGTCGCCGGGACCCAGTACTTC. This translates into CASSPGLAVAGTQYF.

The V call is TRBV13, the J call TRBJ2-7, with a weak D call TRBD2 (6 bases). The V end lost 5 bases, the J end lost 6 bases, and 17 bases lay between the germline ends. Germline V gene sequence: CDR1 PRHDT, CDR2 FYEKMQ (reference sequence). The CDR3 has 14 amino acids. This chain's CDR3 is CASSRSTSSVEQYF. In nucleotides, the CDR3 is TGTGCCAGCAGCCGATCGACTAGTTCGGTCGAGCAGTACTTC.

CDR3: CASNQGQGSSPLHF. The CDR3 nucleotides read TGTGCCAGCAACCAGGGACAGGGAAGTTCACCCCTCCACTTT. V usage is TRBV6-5 and J usage is TRBJ1-6; the match to TRBD1 covers 9 bases. The ends lost 7 bases at V and 9 bases at J; junction bases unmatched: 7. This CDR3 is 14 amino acids long. Germline-derived CDR1 and CDR2 are MNHEY and SVGAGI.

V and J are TRBV28 and TRBJ2-1; 8 nucleotides match TRBD2. J was trimmed by 2 bases and V by 2 bases; bases with no gene match: 5. The germline V gene has CDR1 MDHEN and CDR2 SYDVKM. The CDR3 spans 16 residues. The DNA of the CDR3 is TGTGCCAGCAGTTTAGAGGGTAGCGGGGCCTACAATGAGCAGTTCTTC. Translated: CASSLEGSGAYNEQFF.

The chain has TRBV25-1 and TRBJ2-7; tentatively, D is TRBD1 (5 bases). Trimming shortened V by 2 bases and J by 3 bases, and 11 bases separated the two germline ends. This CDR3 contains 14 residues. Germline V CDR1 and CDR2: MGHDK, SYGVNS. The CDR3 here is CASSEPGKSYEQYF. For the CDR3, the DNA is TGTGCCAGCAGTGAACCAGGGAAGAGCTACGAGCAGTACTTC.

The genes are TRBV10-3 and TRBJ1-4, with D unclear. The CDR3 spans 13 residues. The germline V and J ends were trimmed by 7 bases and 7 bases, with 13 bases remaining between them. CDR1 is ENHRY, CDR2 SYGVKD, per germline. CDR3 residues: CAIKEVDGEKLFF. In DNA form, the CDR3 reads TGTGCCATCAAGGAGGTCGATGGTGAAAAACTGTTTTTT.

The V and J genes are TRBV19 and TRBJ1-6; 8 bases fit TRBD1. The CDR3 spans 13 residues. V shed 7 bases and J 6 bases; nucleotides not matched to a gene: 2. CDR1 and CDR2 (germline): LNHDA, SQIVND (reference sequence). Written as DNA, the CDR3 is TGTGCCAGTAAGGACAGGGTTAATTCACCCCTCCACTTT. The encoded protein is CASKDRVNSPLHF.

This chain connects TRBV11-2 to TRBJ2-3; no reliable D call. The CDR3 extends over 18 amino acids. The germline CDR1 and CDR2 sequences are SGHAT and FQNNGV. Trimming removed 4 bases at V and 7 bases at J, with 27 bases between. As DNA, the CDR3 is TGTGCCAGCAGCTCAAATCACCATACTCCCCCCGCCTTCCATACGCAGTATTTT. This encodes CASSSNHHTPPAFHTQYF.

This chain joins TRBV4-1 and TRBJ2-7, with D perhaps TRBD1 (5 bases). Germline-derived CDR1 and CDR2 are MGHRA and YSYEKL. The CDR3 sequence is 17 residues long. Trimming shortened V by 1 base and J by 3 bases, and 19 bases separated the two germline ends. The CDR3 sequence: CASSQAAGPPKIYEQYF. The DNA of the CDR3 is TGCGCCAGCAGCCAAGCCGCAGGGCCCCCCAAGATCTACGAGCAGTACTTC.

The chain employs TRBV29-1 and TRBJ2-2; TRBD1 aligns across 10 bases. Germline V gene lookup returns CDR1 SQVTM and CDR2 ANQGSEA. V lost 7 bases to trimming and J lost 3 bases; unmatched junction nucleotides: 17. CDR3 length equals 18 residues. CDR3 DNA sequence: TGCAGCGCACGAGGGGACCGGGACAGGGGAATTTACACCGGGGAGCTGTTTTTT. Translated, it gives CSARGDRDRGIYTGELFF.

V and J are TRBV7-2 and TRBJ2-1, with TRBD1 matching over 8 bases. This CDR3 is 15 amino acids long. Trimming at V came to 5 bases and at J to 0 bases, leaving 3 bases not matched to a gene. Germline values: CDR1 SGHTA, CDR2 FQGNSA. The CDR3 protein is CASSQGADSYNEQFF. In DNA form, the CDR3 reads TGTGCCAGCAGCCAGGGGGCGGACTCCTACAATGAGCAGTTCTTC.